The present entry profiles one TCR beta chain with its context. Seattle patient enrollment occurred during active infection, with longitudinal follow-up thereafter. How the authors handled the data: Amplified reference gene primers provided the basis for estimating nucleated cell counts. Sequencing used immunoSEQ multiplex PCR; TCRdb keeps in-frame clones, though not all of them. That table is the source of V, J and clone size, and D and trimming were worked out from the DNA. The table shows some 390,000 clones, with about 88% occurring only once. The data stem from a study of blood T cell repertoires in COVID-19. Looking at the study overall: Samples taken during acute and convalescent COVID-19 were collected in the United States, Italy and Spain. The analysed material was cDNA or gDNA that came from T cells, B-cell-depleted T cells, or PBMCs.

Trimming cost V 6 bases and J 2 bases, with 11 bases left between them. CDR3 size: 14 residues. Germline CDR1 reads MNHEY; CDR2 reads SVGAGI. The material sequenced was peripheral blood. The chain combines TRBV6-5 with TRBJ1-5, with a weak D call TRBD1 (5 bases). The receptor was derived from a woman aged 40 to 55 with COVID-19, enrolled during active disease. CDR3 loop: CASRGGVGNQPQHF. The CDR3 DNA sequence: TGTGCCAGCAGGGGGGGGGTTGGCAATCAGCCCCAGCATTTT.